The 6 T cell receptor beta chains listed next were all sequenced from one sample in a study of blood T cell repertoires in COVID-19. Measured with immunoSEQ multiplex PCR; TCRdb has only the in-frame clones, and not every one. The table records about 180,000 clones, more than 85% of them present only once. The sample taken for sequencing was peripheral blood. The receptors were gathered from a woman aged 30 to 39 with active or convalescent COVID-19.

V gene TRBV3-1 (or the pseudogene TRBV3-2) combines with J gene TRBJ2-3; possibly TRBD1 for D (6 bases). CDR1 is LGHDT and CDR2 is YNNKEL in the germline V gene (reference sequence). V was pared by 4 bases and J by 5 bases, with 13 bases between. This CDR3 is built from 14 residues. This CDR3 reads CASSLQTGLDTQYF. The CDR3 region has the DNA TGTGCCAGCAGCCTGCAGACAGGATTAGATACGCAGTATTTT.

The chain recombines TRBV6-5 with TRBJ1-1, with unresolved D. Trimming pared 6 bases from V and 4 bases from J, leaving 12 bases between. This CDR3 is built from 13 residues. Germline V CDR1 and CDR2: MNHEY, SVGAGI. CDR3 residues: CASRPSGGTEAFF. The CDR3 DNA reads as TGTGCCAGCAGGCCCTCAGGAGGCACTGAAGCTTTCTTT.

This chain uses TRBV4-1 with TRBJ1-1; a weak D match, TRBD1 (5 bases). The V end was cut by 1 base, the J end by 7 bases, with 19 bases between. This CDR3 comprises 16 residues. Looked up from germline, CDR1 is MGHRA and CDR2 is YSYEKL. The CDR3 DNA sequence: TGCGCCAGCAGCCAAGCAATGGGACTCCCAACAAGTGAAGCTTTCTTT. Encoded protein: CASSQAMGLPTSEAFF.

The chain recombines TRBV23-1 with TRBJ2-7, with 10 bases that match TRBD1. TRBV23-1 is an ORF, and what it does is uncertain. The J segment lost 2 bases and the V segment lost 6 bases, leaving 13 bases of the junction unmatched. The CDR3 loop spans 17 amino acids. CDR3 DNA: TGCGCCAGCAGGATAACCGGGACAGGGGAAGAAACCTACGAGCAGTACTTC. It is translated as CASRITGTGEETYEQYF.

This sequence joins TRBV19 and TRBJ1-2, with D tentatively TRBD1 (5 bases). Trimming cost V 3 bases and J 4 bases, with 21 bases left between them. Germline values: CDR1 LNHDA, CDR2 SQIVND (reference sequence). This CDR3 contains 17 residues. CDR3 sequence reads: CASSIGSGGTGLYGYTF. CDR3 nucleotides: TGTGCCAGTAGTATTGGGAGCGGGGGGACGGGCCTCTATGGCTACACCTTC.

The V gene is TRBV28, the J gene TRBJ1-5, with 7 bases lining up with TRBD1. The CDR3 runs to 15 residues. V trimming: 6 bases; J trimming: 2 bases; junction bases outside the gene matches: 7. Germline V gene data show CDR1 as MDHEN and CDR2 as SYDVKM. This chain's CDR3 is CASSPDRVRNQPQHF. CDR3 coding DNA: TGTGCCAGCAGCCCCGACAGGGTCCGCAATCAGCCCCAGCATTTT.